The present entry profiles one TCR beta chain with its context. The method was immunoSEQ multiplex PCR; TCRdb's version includes in-frame clones alone and lacks a portion of them. Of 100,000 or so clones in the sample, 94% are singletons; the top ten hold more than 1.5%. This sample was taken from a study of T cell changes during pregnancy in multiple sclerosis. This TCR came from a female donor in good health, enrolled as a control in a pregnancy study. The sequenced sample was peripheral blood, obtained after pregnancy.

CDR3 amino acids: CASSSSDTYEQYF. DNA of the CDR3: TGTGCCAGCAGTTCCAGTGACACCTACGAGCAGTACTTC. The J gene is TRBJ2-7, the V gene TRBV27; no clear D gene. The CDR3 sequence is 13 residues long. Trimming pared 4 bases from V and 2 bases from J, leaving 9 bases between. Germline CDR1 and CDR2: MNHEY and SMNVEV (reference sequence).